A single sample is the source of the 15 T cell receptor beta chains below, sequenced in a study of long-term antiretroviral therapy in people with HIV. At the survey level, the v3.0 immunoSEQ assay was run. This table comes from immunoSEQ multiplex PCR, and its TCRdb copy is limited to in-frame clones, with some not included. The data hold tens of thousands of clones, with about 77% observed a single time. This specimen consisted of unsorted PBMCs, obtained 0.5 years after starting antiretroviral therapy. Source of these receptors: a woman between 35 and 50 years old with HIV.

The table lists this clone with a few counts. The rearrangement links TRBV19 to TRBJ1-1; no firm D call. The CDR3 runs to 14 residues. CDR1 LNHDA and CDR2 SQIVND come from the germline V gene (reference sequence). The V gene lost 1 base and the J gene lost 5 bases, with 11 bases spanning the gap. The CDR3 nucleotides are TGTGCCAGTAGTATAGGCGGAGGTTATACTGAAGCTTTCTTT. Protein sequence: CASSIGGGYTEAFF.

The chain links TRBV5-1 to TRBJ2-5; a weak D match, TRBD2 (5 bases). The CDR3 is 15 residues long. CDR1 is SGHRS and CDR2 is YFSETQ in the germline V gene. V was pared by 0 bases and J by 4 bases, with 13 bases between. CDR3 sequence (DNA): TGCGCCAGCAGCTTGGGTTCCGGGGTGGCAGAGACCCAGTACTTC. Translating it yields CASSLGSGVAETQYF.

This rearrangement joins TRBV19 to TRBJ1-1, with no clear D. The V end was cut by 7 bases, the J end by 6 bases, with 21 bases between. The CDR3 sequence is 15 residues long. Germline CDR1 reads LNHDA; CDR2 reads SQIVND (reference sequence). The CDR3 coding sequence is TGTGCCAGTACTGATGATTTCGGGATGAAGCCTGAAGCTTTCTTT. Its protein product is CASTDDFGMKPEAFF.

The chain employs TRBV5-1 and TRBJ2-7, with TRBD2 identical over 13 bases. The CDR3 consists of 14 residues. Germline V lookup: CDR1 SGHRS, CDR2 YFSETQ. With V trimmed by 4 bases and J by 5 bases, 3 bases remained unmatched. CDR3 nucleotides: TGCGCCAGCAGCACGGGACTAGCGGGGAACGAGCAGTACTTC. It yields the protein CASSTGLAGNEQYF.

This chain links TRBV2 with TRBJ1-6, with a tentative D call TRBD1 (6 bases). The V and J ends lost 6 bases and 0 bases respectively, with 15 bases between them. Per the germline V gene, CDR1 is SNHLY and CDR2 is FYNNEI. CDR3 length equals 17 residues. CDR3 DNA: TGTGCCAGCAGCTTGAGACAGGTCAGCTCCTATAATTCACCCCTCCACTTT. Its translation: CASSLRQVSSYNSPLHF.

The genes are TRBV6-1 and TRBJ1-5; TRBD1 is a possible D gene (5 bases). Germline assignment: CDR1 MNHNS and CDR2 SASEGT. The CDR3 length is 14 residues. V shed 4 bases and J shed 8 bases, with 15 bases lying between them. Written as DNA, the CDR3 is TGTGCCAGCAGTGCTGGGGCAGGGCAAAAGCCCCAGCATTTT. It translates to CASSAGAGQKPQHF.

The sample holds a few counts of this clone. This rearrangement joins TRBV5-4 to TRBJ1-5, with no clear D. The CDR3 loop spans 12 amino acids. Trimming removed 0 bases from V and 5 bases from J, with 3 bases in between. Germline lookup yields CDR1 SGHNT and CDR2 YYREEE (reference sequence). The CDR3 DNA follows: TGTGCCAGCAGCTTGGACGATCAGCCCCAGCATTTT. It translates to CASSLDDQPQHF.

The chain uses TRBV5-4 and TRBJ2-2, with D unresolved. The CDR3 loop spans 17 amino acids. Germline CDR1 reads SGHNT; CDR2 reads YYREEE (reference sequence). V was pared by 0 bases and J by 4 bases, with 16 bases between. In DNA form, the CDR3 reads TGTGCCAGCAGCTTGGCCGGAAGGCGTCTAGGCACCGGGGAGCTGTTTTTT. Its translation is CASSLAGRRLGTGELFF. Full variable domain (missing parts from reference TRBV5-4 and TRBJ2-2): ETGVTQSPTHLIKTRGQQVTLRCSSQSGHNTVSWYQQALGQGPQFIFQYYREEENGRGNFPPRFSGLQFPNYSSELNVNALELDDSALYLCASSLAGRRLGTGELFFGEGSRLTVL.

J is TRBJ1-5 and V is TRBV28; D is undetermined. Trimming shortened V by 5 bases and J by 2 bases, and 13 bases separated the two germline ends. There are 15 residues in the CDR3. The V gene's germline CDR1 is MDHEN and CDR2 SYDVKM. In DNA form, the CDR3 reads TGTGCCAGCAGTGACATAGACAAGGGCAATCAGCCCCAGCATTTT. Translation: CASSDIDKGNQPQHF.

The CDR3 DNA is TGTGCCAGCAGGGCTTCGACAGGGACCAATCAGCCCCAGCATTTT. Residues: CASRASTGTNQPQHF. V usage is TRBV2 and J usage is TRBJ1-5, with 7 bases aligning to TRBD1. The germline V gene has CDR1 SNHLY and CDR2 FYNNEI. The CDR3 is 15 amino acids. J gave up 3 bases and V 6 bases, and 8 bases lay outside the gene matches. Based on the CDR3 plus reference TRBV2 and TRBJ1-5, the full variable domain is EPEVTQTPSHQVTQMGQEVILRCVPISNHLYFYWYRQILGQKVEFLVSFYNNEISEKSEIFDDQFSVERPDGSNFTLKIRSTKLEDSAMYFCASRASTGTNQPQHFGDGTRLSIL.

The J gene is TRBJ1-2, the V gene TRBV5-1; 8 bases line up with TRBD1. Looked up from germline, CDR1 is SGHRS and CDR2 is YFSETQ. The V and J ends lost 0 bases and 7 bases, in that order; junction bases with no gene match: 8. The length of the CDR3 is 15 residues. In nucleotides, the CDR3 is TGCGCCAGCAGCTTGGCCCCCGGACAGGGAGGTGGCTACACCTTC. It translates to CASSLAPGQGGGYTF.

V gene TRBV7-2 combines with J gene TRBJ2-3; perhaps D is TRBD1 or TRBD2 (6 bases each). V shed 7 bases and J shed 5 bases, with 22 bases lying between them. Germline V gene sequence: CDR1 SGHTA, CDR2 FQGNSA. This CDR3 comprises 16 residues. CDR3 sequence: CASTVPWGAVRDTQYF. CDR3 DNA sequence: TGTGCCAGCACTGTCCCCTGGGGGGCGGTACGAGATACGCAGTATTTT.

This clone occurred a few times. The DNA of the CDR3 is TGTGCCAGTAGTACCGGTGGTTGGTCTATTAGCACTGAAGCTTTCTTT. This encodes CASSTGGWSISTEAFF. The gene calls are TRBV19 and TRBJ1-1, with D hard to call. This CDR3 is built from 16 residues. V lost 4 bases and J 4 bases, leaving 19 bases between the germline ends. CDR1 and CDR2 (germline): LNHDA, SQIVND (reference sequence).

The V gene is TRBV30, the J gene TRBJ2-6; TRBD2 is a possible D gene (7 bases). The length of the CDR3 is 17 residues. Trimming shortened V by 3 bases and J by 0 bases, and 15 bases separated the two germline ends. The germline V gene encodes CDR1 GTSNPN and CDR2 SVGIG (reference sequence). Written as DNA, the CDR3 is TGTGCCTGGAGAAGGGGGAGGGTTCGCTCTGGGGCCAACGTCCTGACTTTC. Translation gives CAWRRGRVRSGANVLTF. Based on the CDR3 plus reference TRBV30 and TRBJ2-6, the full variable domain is SQTIHQWPATLVQPVGSPLSLECTVEGTSNPNLYWYRQAAGRGLQLLFYSVGIGQISSEVPQNLSASRPQDRQFILSSKKLLLSDSGFYLCAWRRGRVRSGANVLTFGAGSRLTVL.

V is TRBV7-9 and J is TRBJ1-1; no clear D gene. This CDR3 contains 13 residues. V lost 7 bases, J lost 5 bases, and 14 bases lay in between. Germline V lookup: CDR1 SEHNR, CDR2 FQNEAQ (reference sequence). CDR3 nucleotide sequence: TGTGCCAGCACATGGGAGGTCGGGACTGAAGCTTTCTTT. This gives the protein CASTWEVGTEAFF.